This TCR beta chain was captured in a study of identical twins. The study's findings and limits: Researchers caution that invariant MAIT and iNKT cells could partly confound zero-insertion analyses.

Germline CDR1 SGHTA, CDR2 FQGNSA. The ends were cut back, 2 bases at V and 2 bases at J, with 16 bases in the middle. The CDR3 is 16 residues long. TCRdb passed the 5' RACE reads through MiXCR, listing each CDR3 protein once. The sample contains over 200,000 distinct CDR3 sequences, approximately 5.9% of which appear only once. With regard to this clonotype: The antigen is undetermined.

In addition, the sample was reused for a study of T cells expressing NK-cell markers. From that report: It is unclear if expanded NKG2C-expressing clones target HCMV antigens.

Specimen: CD8+ T cells sorted from blood. The TCR was taken from a woman under 30 in good health. The chain has TRBV7-2 and TRBJ2-7, with D perhaps given as TRBD1 or TRBD2 (6 bases each). The chain's CDR3 is CASSLTTGRDAYEQYF. CDR3 bases: TGTGCCAGCAGCTTAACCACAGGGCGGGATGCCTACGAGCAGTACTTC.